The next 8 T cell receptor beta chains were all read from a single sample in a study of vaccination effects on CD4 cells after COVID-19. The antigens for these receptors are not known. The ViraFEST assay expanded antigen-specific CD4+ T cells with viral peptide pools before sequencing. Once cultured for 10 days, the cells underwent separation to obtain CD4+ T cells. Recipients of the vaccine had no prior SARS-CoV-2 infection and negative nucleocapsid antibodies. Clones were read by immunoSEQ multiplex PCR, and TCRdb kept only the in-frame ones, dropping some. The sample includes under 75,000 clones, about 80% of them seen just once. The input for sequencing was CD4+ T cells from PBMCs cultured with SARS-CoV-2 spike peptides, taken before COVID-19 vaccination. Receptor source: a human donor who received a COVID-19 vaccine.

The chain employs TRBV7-2 and TRBJ2-3; the D gene is possibly TRBD2 (7 bases). CDR1 and CDR2 from the germline V gene are SGHTA and FQGNSA. CDR3 length equals 16 residues. Trimming stripped 5 bases from V and 1 base from J, with 16 bases between. The CDR3 DNA sequence: TGTGCCAGCAGCCAAGGGGGGGGGCTCCGCACAGATACGCAGTATTTT. Amino acids: CASSQGGGLRTDTQYF.

V and J are TRBV4-2 and TRBJ2-4, with 7 bases fitting TRBD2. Trimming at V came to 0 bases and at J to 7 bases, leaving 6 bases not matched to a gene. CDR3 length: 15 residues. In germline, CDR1 is LGHNA, CDR2 YNFKEQ. The DNA of the CDR3 is TGTGCCAGCAGCCAAGATCCCCGGGGGGAGAACATTCAGTACTTC. This sequence encodes CASSQDPRGENIQYF.

The rearrangement uses TRBV27 and TRBJ2-2; unclear D gene. The CDR3 is made up of 18 amino acids. Germline values: CDR1 MNHEY, CDR2 SMNVEV (reference sequence). V lost 4 bases and J lost 3, with 21 bases in between. CDR3 amino acids: CASSSRVVAEWDTGELFF. CDR3 DNA: TGTGCCAGCAGTTCAAGGGTTGTGGCGGAGTGGGACACCGGGGAGCTGTTTTTT.

V usage is TRBV7-2 and J usage is TRBJ1-2; TRBD1 is a possible D gene (5 bases). Trimming shortened V by 5 bases and J by 7 bases, and 14 bases separated the two germline ends. Germline loops: CDR1 SGHTA, CDR2 FQGNSA. This CDR3 is 13 amino acids long. The chain's CDR3 is CASSGRVYRGYTF. Here the CDR3 DNA reads TGTGCCAGCAGCGGCAGGGTTTATCGTGGCTACACCTTC.

The chain uses TRBV5-1 and TRBJ2-5, with 9 bases identical to TRBD1. This CDR3 region has 15 residues. The V and J ends lost 4 bases and 5 bases, in that order; junction bases with no gene match: 9. The germline V gene has CDR1 SGHRS and CDR2 YFSETQ. The CDR3 coding sequence is TGCGCCAGCAGCCACGGGACAGGGCGAGCGGAGACCCAGTACTTC. This translates into CASSHGTGRAETQYF.

V is TRBV24-1 and J is TRBJ2-5, with 9 bases aligning to TRBD1. Trimming removed 1 base from V and 4 bases from J; junction bases left unmatched: 6. Per the germline V gene, CDR1 is KGHDR and CDR2 is SFDVKD. The CDR3 contains 16 residues. CDR3 loop: CATSDFGTGIAETQYF. CDR3 DNA sequence: TGTGCCACCAGTGATTTCGGGACAGGGATCGCAGAGACCCAGTACTTC.

The chain joins TRBV25-1 to TRBJ2-2; the match to TRBD1 covers 7 bases. From germline, CDR1 is MGHDK and CDR2 SYGVNS. The CDR3 runs 14 residues. V shed 3 bases, J shed 6 bases, and the junction held 4 bases outside the gene matches. CDR3 residues: CASSDHRGSGELFF. In nucleotides, the CDR3 is TGTGCCAGCAGTGATCACAGGGGATCCGGGGAGCTGTTTTTT.

In regard to this clone: Relative to the germline gene, one junction end is altered; a read error may explain this. The chain links TRBV6-2 or TRBV6-3 to TRBJ2-2; maybe TRBD1 (6 bases). Germline V gene data show CDR1 as MNHEY and CDR2 as SVGEGT. CDR3 length: 17 amino acids. The CDR3 DNA reads as TGTGCCAGCAGTTACTCCCGGGCAGGGGCGAATACCGGGGAGCTGTTTTTT. Protein product: CASSYSRAGANTGELFF.